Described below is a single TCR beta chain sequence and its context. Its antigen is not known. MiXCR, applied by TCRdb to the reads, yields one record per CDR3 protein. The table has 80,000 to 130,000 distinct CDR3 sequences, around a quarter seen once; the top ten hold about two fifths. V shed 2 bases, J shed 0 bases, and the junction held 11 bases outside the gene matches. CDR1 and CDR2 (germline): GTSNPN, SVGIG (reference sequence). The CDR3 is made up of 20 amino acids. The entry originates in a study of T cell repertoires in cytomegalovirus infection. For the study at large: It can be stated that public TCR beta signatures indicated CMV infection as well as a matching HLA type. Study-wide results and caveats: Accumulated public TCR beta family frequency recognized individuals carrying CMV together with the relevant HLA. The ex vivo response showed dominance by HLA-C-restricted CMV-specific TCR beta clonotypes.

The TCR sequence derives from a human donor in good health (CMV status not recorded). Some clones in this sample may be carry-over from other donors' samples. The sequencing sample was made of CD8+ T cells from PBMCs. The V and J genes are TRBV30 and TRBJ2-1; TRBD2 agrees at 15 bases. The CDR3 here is CAWSLDTGLAGGRSYNEQFF. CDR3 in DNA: TGTGCCTGGAGTTTAGACACGGGACTAGCGGGAGGCCGCTCCTACAATGAGCAGTTCTTC.